The 5 T cell receptor beta chains below all came from one sample that was sequenced in a study of shared clonotypes between healthy human individuals. Positively selected for CCR7, the CD45RO-negative cells used as naive CD8 cells excluded terminally differentiated effector memory CD45RA+ cells. Repertoires were generated with immunoSEQ multiplex PCR, while TCRdb's copy carries only in-frame clones and drops some. The repertoire has around 2,000,000 clones, about 95% of them found once; the top ten carry 0.85% to 1.2%. Sequenced sample: naive CD8+ T cells sorted from blood. These receptors all come from a man aged 18 to 35 in good health.

J is TRBJ1-5 and V is TRBV5-1, with D unclear. This CDR3 has 14 residues. The V end lost 0 bases, the J end lost 4 bases, and 8 bases lay between the germline ends. CDR1 and CDR2 (germline): SGHRS, YFSETQ. CDR3 bases: TGCGCCAGCAGCTTGGACCCAGCGAATCAGCCCCAGCATTTT. It codes for CASSLDPANQPQHF.

The chain carries TRBV12-5 and TRBJ2-2; D might be TRBD1 or TRBD2, each matching 5 bases. V lost 9 bases and J 0 bases, leaving 20 bases between the germline ends. This CDR3 has 17 residues. Looked up from germline, CDR1 is LGHNT and CDR2 is FRNRAP. The CDR3 DNA sequence: TGTGCTAGGGGGTACGGGGCGAGGAGCCCGAACACCGGGGAGCTGTTTTTT. Protein sequence: CARGYGARSPNTGELFF.

This chain links TRBV2 with TRBJ2-1, with 9 bases matching TRBD2. J was trimmed by 8 bases and V by 9 bases; bases with no gene match: 11. Germline lookup yields CDR1 SNHLY and CDR2 FYNNEI. The CDR3 extends over 14 amino acids. CDR3 sequence (DNA): TGTGCCAGTTTGACCGGGACTAGCTTCGATGAGCAGTTCTTC. This codes for CASLTGTSFDEQFF.

The J gene is TRBJ1-5, the V gene TRBV19, with D uncertain. This CDR3 spans 16 amino acids. Germline CDR1 LNHDA, CDR2 SQIVND (reference sequence). With 5 bases removed from V and 5 bases from J, the gap between germline ends came to 19 bases. For the CDR3, the DNA is TGTGCCAGTAGTGCTGTGGACCCTAACTTGCATCAGCCCCAGCATTTT. Its translation: CASSAVDPNLHQPQHF.

V is TRBV19 and J is TRBJ2-5; 7 positions match TRBD1. Germline V lookup: CDR1 LNHDA, CDR2 SQIVND (reference sequence). The CDR3 consists of 13 residues. V lost 3 bases to trimming and J lost 3 bases; unmatched junction nucleotides: 1. Written as DNA, the CDR3 is TGTGCCAGTAGTATTGGGACAGAAGAGACCCAGTACTTC. Encoded protein: CASSIGTEETQYF.